The 9 T cell receptor beta chains presented below share a single source sample, sequenced in a study of T cells in Graves' hyperthyroidism and ophthalmopathy. Amplified TCR beta CDR3 regions derived from RNA transcripts. First-round RT-PCR with HTBI primers amplified the TCR CDR3 region. TCRdb re-derived calls from the multiplex PCR reads in MiXCR, one entry per CDR3 protein. The table includes around 600,000 distinct CDR3 sequences, about 16% detected once. The sample was blood. These receptors all come from a woman aged 40 to 50 with Graves' ophthalmopathy.

This clonotype has a handful of counts. CDR3 in DNA: TGTGCCAGCAGCCGGGCCTACCTTGCCGTGGAGACCCAGTACTTC. The encoded protein is CASSRAYLAVETQYF. The J gene is TRBJ2-5, the V gene TRBV6-1; D call uncertain. Germline V gene data show CDR1 as MNHNS and CDR2 as SASEGT. The CDR3 is 15 amino acids. The V and J ends lost 6 bases and 5 bases respectively, with 19 bases between them.

The chain carries TRBV6-1 and TRBJ2-1; 7 bases align to TRBD2. With 2 bases clipped from V and 2 bases from J, the junction kept 3 bases outside the gene matches. There are 15 residues in the CDR3. Looked up from germline, CDR1 is MNHNS and CDR2 is SASEGT. CDR3 sequence reads: CASSELLATYNEQFF. The CDR3 nucleotides read TGTGCCAGCAGTGAACTACTAGCGACCTACAATGAGCAGTTCTTC.

The chain links TRBV20-1 to TRBJ1-6; D is uncertain. Trimming took off 0 bases at V and 2 bases at J, with 8 bases between the two ends. Germline V gene data show CDR1 as DFQATT and CDR2 as SNEGSKA (reference sequence). The CDR3 is 15 amino acids. CDR3 residues: CSARDTGTYNSPLHF. For the CDR3, the DNA is TGCAGTGCTAGAGATACGGGGACCTATAATTCACCCCTCCACTTT.

Concerning this clonotype: The missing conserved phenylalanine or tryptophan at the end of this CDR3 makes a read error likely. This chain links TRBV29-1 with TRBJ2-3, with 11 nucleotides matching TRBD2. The CDR3 consists of 15 residues. Germline V gene lookup returns CDR1 SQVTM and CDR2 ANQGSEA. The ends lost 6 bases at V and 4 bases at J; junction bases unmatched: 9. The CDR3 DNA reads as TGCAGCGTATCCGGACTAGCGGGCATTTCAGATACGCAGTATTCT. Amino acids: CSVSGLAGISDTQYS.

This clonotype was counted a few times. The chain employs TRBV7-2 and TRBJ2-7; 8 bases fit TRBD2. The germline gives CDR1 SGHTA, CDR2 FQGNSA. This CDR3 has 15 amino acids. V dropped 1 base and J dropped 3; count of bases not matched to a gene: 5. The DNA of the CDR3 is TGTGCCAGCAGCTTAGGAGCGGGAGTTCTCTACGAGCAGTACTTC. Protein sequence: CASSLGAGVLYEQYF.

This clonotype was found many times. The chain employs TRBV2 and TRBJ2-1, with 10 bases lining up with TRBD2. The CDR3 runs 17 residues. V dropped 10 bases and J dropped 0; count of bases not matched to a gene: 12. Looked up from germline, CDR1 is SNHLY and CDR2 is FYNNEI. The CDR3 protein is CATILAGKPSSYNEQFF. The CDR3 region has the DNA TGTGCCACCATACTAGCGGGAAAACCCTCCTCCTACAATGAGCAGTTCTTC.

The chain employs TRBV20-1 and TRBJ1-2; TRBD1 might be the D (5 bases). Germline CDR1 is DFQATT and CDR2 is SNEGSKA (reference sequence). The V end was cut by 0 bases, the J end by 6 bases, with 17 bases between. The CDR3 runs to 15 residues. CDR3: CSARDLRGGPNGYTF. The CDR3 coding sequence is TGCAGTGCTAGAGATCTTCGGGGCGGCCCTAATGGCTACACCTTC.

This clonotype was recorded at least ten times. The chain joins TRBV5-6 to TRBJ2-1; TRBD1 aligns across 8 bases. The CDR3 has 14 amino acids. V gave up 2 bases and J gave up 7 bases; unmatched junction bases: 5. CDR1 is SGHDT, CDR2 YYEEEE, per germline. The chain's CDR3 is CASSLRQGWNEQFF. CDR3 in DNA: TGTGCCAGCAGCTTAAGACAGGGGTGGAATGAGCAGTTCTTC.

This clonotype occurred a few times. The chain is built from TRBV28 and TRBJ1-4; 7 bases align to TRBD1. V lost 6 bases, J lost 8 bases, and 12 bases stayed unmatched. The CDR3 has 15 amino acids. CDR1 and CDR2 from the germline V gene are MDHEN and SYDVKM. The CDR3 loop reads CASSHQGGLREKLFF. Written as DNA, the CDR3 is TGTGCCAGCAGCCACCAGGGGGGTTTACGGGAAAAACTGTTTTTT.